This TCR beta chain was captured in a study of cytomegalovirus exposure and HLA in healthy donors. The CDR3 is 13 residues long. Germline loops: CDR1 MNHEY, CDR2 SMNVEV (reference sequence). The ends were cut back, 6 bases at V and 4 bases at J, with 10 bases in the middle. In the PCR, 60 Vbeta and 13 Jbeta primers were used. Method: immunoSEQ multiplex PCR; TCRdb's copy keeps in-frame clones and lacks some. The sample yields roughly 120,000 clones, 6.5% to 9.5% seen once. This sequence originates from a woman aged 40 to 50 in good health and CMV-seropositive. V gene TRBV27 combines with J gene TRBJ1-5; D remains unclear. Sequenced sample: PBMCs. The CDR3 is CASSLYVNQPQHF. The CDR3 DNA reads TGTGCCAGCAGCCTGTATGTAAATCAGCCCCAGCATTTT.